A selection of T cell receptor beta chains follows, all from one sample in a study of CD8+CD57+ T cells in acquired aplastic anemia. TCRdb processed the reads anew with MiXCR; each CDR3 protein has one entry. The table includes 350,000 to 450,000 distinct CDR3 sequences, 65% to 75% detected once. The sample comprised sorted CD4+, CD8+, or CD8+CD57+ T cells (not recorded which) from PBMCs. All receptors come from a human donor in good health, serving as a control. CDR3s include the opening cysteine and the closing phenylalanine or tryptophan. Each record gives: D gene, clone size, J gene, V gene, CDR3 protein, CDR3 DNA. The D gene is left open where the match is weak. Not all rows give a size; the values are once, few, many and, for expanded clones, a class.

d_gene: TRBD1
abundance: .
j_gene: TRBJ2-3
v_gene: TRBV7-3
CDR3aa: CASSFYRGSSSDTQYF
CDR3nt: TGTGCCAGCAGCTTTTACAGGGGGAGCTCCTCAGATACGCAGTATTTT

d_gene: TRBD1
abundance: .
j_gene: TRBJ2-7
v_gene: TRBV10-3
CDR3aa: CASRSSGTGSYEQYF
CDR3nt: TGTGCCAGCAGATCTTCCGGGACAGGCTCCTACGAGCAGTACTTC

d_gene: TRBD2
abundance: .
j_gene: TRBJ2-2
v_gene: TRBV7-2
CDR3aa: CASSSQGGDQPEQFF
CDR3nt: TGTGCCAGCAGCTCCCAGGGAGGGGATCAGCCCGAGCAGTTTTTT

d_gene: .
abundance: .
j_gene: TRBJ2-5
v_gene: TRBV9
CDR3aa: CASSRASVGGGETQYF
CDR3nt: TGTGCCAGCAGCCGGGCTAGCGTGGGGGGTGGGGAGACCCAGTACTTC

d_gene: .
abundance: many
j_gene: TRBJ2-3
v_gene: TRBV9
CDR3aa: CASSVAQNTDTQYF
CDR3nt: TGTGCCAGCAGCGTAGCCCAGAACACAGATACGCAGTATTTT

d_gene: .
abundance: .
j_gene: TRBJ2-1
v_gene: TRBV11-2
CDR3aa: CASSREANEQFF
CDR3nt: TGTGCCAGCAGCCGAGAAGCTAATGAGCAGTTCTTC

d_gene: .
abundance: .
j_gene: TRBJ1-2
v_gene: TRBV7-9
CDR3aa: CASSSKAGGYTF
CDR3nt: TGTGCCAGCAGCTCGAAAGCTGGAGGCTACACCTTC

d_gene: TRBD2
abundance: .
j_gene: TRBJ2-7
v_gene: TRBV7-9
CDR3aa: CASSLGGESFYEQYF
CDR3nt: TGTGCCAGCAGCTTGGGGGGGGAGTCTTTCTACGAGCAGTACTTC

d_gene: TRBD1
abundance: .
j_gene: TRBJ2-2
v_gene: TRBV7-8
CDR3aa: CASSRQGGSPGEMFF
CDR3nt: TGTGCCAGCAGCCGACAGGGGGGTAGCCCCGGGGAGATGTTTTTT

d_gene: TRBD1
abundance: .
j_gene: TRBJ1-1
v_gene: TRBV20-1
CDR3aa: CSARSGTEAIF
CDR3nt: TGCAGCGCTAGAAGTGGGACAGAAGCGATCTTT